This TCR beta chain came from a study of Ad26.COV2.S vaccination and SARS-CoV-2 variants. The wider study: Into the muscle, Ad26.COV2.S was dosed once or twice, 56 days apart.

Assay used: immunoSEQ multiplex PCR; TCRdb lists only in-frame clones, some missing. The top ten clones hold 5.5% to 7% of a sample with roughly 350,000 clones, 88% of them seen once. The treatment was: over 15 received Ad26.COV2.S at low or high dose, single or two shots; about 5 received placebo; per-sample allocation not given. Vaccine and placebo recipients were sampled on day 63 after the first injection. This person who donated was an adult of 18-55 years in Boston. Of note for this clone: Its antigen is not identified.

Whole-study findings and limits: Vaccine recipients had higher spike-specific TCR breadth than placebo recipients.

The starting material was peripheral blood, obtained in a trial of Ad26.COV2.S vaccine versus placebo. The clonotype was recovered from a person between 18 and 60 years old who received the Ad26.COV2.S COVID-19 vaccine or a placebo.

The CDR3 reads CASGWGGESTSTDTQYF. CDR3 DNA: TGTGCCAGTGGATGGGGGGGCGAGAGCACGAGCACAGATACGCAGTATTTT. The chain carries TRBV19 and TRBJ2-3; D may be TRBD2 (7 bases). V was pared by 8 bases and J by 0 bases, with 21 bases between. CDR3 size: 17 residues. CDR1 and CDR2 from the germline V gene are LNHDA and SQIVND (reference sequence).